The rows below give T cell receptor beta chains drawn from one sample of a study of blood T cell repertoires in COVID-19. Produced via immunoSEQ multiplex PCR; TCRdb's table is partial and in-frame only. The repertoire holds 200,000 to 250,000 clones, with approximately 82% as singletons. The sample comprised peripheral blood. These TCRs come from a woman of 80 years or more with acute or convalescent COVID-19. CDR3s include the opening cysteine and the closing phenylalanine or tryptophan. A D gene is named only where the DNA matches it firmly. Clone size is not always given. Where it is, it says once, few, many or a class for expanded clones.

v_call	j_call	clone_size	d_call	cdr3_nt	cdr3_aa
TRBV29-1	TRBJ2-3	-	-	TGCAGCGTCGAGGGGGGGCGCACAGATACGCAGTATTTT	CSVEGGRTDTQYF
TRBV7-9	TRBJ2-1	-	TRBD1	TGTGCCAGCACCGCCGGGACAGTAAACAATGAGCAGTTCTTC	CASTAGTVNNEQFF
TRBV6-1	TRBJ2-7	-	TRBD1	TGTGCCAGCAGTGAAAGACAGGGGACCGAGCAGTACTTC	CASSERQGTEQYF
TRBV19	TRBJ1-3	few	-	TGTGCCAGTAGTATAGGGGACTTACGCTCTGGAAACACCATATATTTT	CASSIGDLRSGNTIYF
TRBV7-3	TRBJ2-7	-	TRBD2	TGTGCCAGCAGCTTGACTAGCGGGAGTTCGCAGTACTTC	CASSLTSGSSQYF
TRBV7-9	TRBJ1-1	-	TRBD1	TGTGCCAGCAGCGGGACAGGGATCGGGGAAGCTTTCTTT	CASSGTGIGEAFF
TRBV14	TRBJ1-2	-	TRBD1	TGTGCCAGCAGCCAAGAACTAGGGGGCTGGGGTGAGGGCTACACCTTC	CASSQELGGWGEGYTF
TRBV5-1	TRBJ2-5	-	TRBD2	TGCGCCAGCAGCACCGGGACTAGCGGGAGTCCAGAGACCCAGTACTTC	CASSTGTSGSPETQYF
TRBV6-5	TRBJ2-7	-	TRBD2	TGTGCCAGCAGTTACGAGCTAGCGGGGGTCGAGCAGTACTTC	CASSYELAGVEQYF
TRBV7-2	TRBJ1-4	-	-	TGTGCCAGCAGCTTAGAGCGACAGGAAAAACTGTTTTTT	CASSLERQEKLFF
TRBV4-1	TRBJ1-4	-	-	TGCGCCAGCAGCCCACCCGGAGGGTTGGGAGAAAAACTGTTTTTT	CASSPPGGLGEKLFF
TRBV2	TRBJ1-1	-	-	TGTGCCAGCAGTGTTACGGGGAACACTGAAGCTTTCTTT	CASSVTGNTEAFF
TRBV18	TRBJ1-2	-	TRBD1	TGTGCCAGCTCACCCGGGACAGGTGAACGCTATGGCTACACCTTC	CASSPGTGERYGYTF
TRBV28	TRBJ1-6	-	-	TGTGCCAGCAGGCCCCAGGGAATTAGTTCACCCCTCCACTTT	CASRPQGISSPLHF
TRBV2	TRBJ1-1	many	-	TGTGCCAGCAGGGACTTAATGAACACTGAAGCTTTCTTT	CASRDLMNTEAFF
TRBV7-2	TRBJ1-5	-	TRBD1	TGTGCCAGCAGTAGAGACAGGGGGCCCAATCAGCCCCAGCATTTT	CASSRDRGPNQPQHF
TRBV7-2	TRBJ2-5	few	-	TGTGCCAGCAGCCCACTCTCAAGTTCCGAGGAGACCCAGTACTTC	CASSPLSSSEETQYF
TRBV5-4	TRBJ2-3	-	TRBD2	TGTGCCAGCAGGCCCCCGGGACTAGCGTCGGATACGCAGTATTTT	CASRPPGLASDTQYF
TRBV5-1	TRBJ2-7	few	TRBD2	TGCGCCAGCAGACTAGCGGGGAGCTCCTACGAGCAGTACTTC	CASRLAGSSYEQYF
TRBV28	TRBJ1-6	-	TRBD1	TGTGCCAGCAGTGGGGCCGGGACAGGACATTCACCCCTCCACTTT	CASSGAGTGHSPLHF
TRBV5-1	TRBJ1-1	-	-	TGCGCCAGCAGCTTGGCCAATCCAGGTAACACTGAAGCTTTCTTT	CASSLANPGNTEAFF
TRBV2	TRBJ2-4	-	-	TGTGCCAGCAGTGAATTGACTTTAACACCTATAGCCAAAAACATTCAGTACTTC	CASSELTLTPIAKNIQYF
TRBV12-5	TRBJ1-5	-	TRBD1	TGTGCTAGTGGTAGGGACAGTAGTAGCAATCAGCCCCAGCATTTT	CASGRDSSSNQPQHF
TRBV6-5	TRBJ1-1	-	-	TGTGCCAGCAGTTACTCGAACAGGGTGAACACTGAAGCTTTCTTT	CASSYSNRVNTEAFF
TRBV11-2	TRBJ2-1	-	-	TGTGCCAGCAGCTTAGATCGAGGCGGTGAGCAGTTCTTC	CASSLDRGGEQFF
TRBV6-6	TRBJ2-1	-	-	TGTGCCAGCAGTTCCCAGGGCAGCTACAATGAGCAGTTCTTC	CASSSQGSYNEQFF
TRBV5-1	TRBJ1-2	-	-	TGCGCCAGCAGCTTGGGTCAGGGAAGTGGCTACACCTTC	CASSLGQGSGYTF
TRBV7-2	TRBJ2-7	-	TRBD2	TGTGCCAGCAGCTTACAGGCCTCTGGCGGGAGTGTCGCCTACGAGCAGTACTTC	CASSLQASGGSVAYEQYF
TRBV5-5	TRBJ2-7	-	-	TGTGCCAGCTCCCAAGGGGGCGAGCAGTACTTC	CASSQGGEQYF
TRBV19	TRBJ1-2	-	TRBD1	TGTGCCAGTAGTATGACCGGGACAGGGGGAGGATATGGCTACACCTTC	CASSMTGTGGGYGYTF
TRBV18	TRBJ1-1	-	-	TGTGCCAGCTCACCATTAGCGACGGGGAACACTGAAGCTTTCTTT	CASSPLATGNTEAFF
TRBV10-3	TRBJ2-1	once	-	TGTGCCATCAGTAGGACAGAGGGCAATGAGCAGTTCTTC	CAISRTEGNEQFF
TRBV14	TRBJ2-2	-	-	TGTGCCAGCAGCCCGGGACTGAGGGTGAACACCGGGGAGCTGTTTTTT	CASSPGLRVNTGELFF
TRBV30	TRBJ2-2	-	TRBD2	TGTGCCTGGACTGAGGGACTAAACACCGGGGAGCTGTTTTTT	CAWTEGLNTGELFF
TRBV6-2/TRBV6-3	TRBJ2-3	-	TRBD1	TGTGCCAGCAGTATGACAGGGGGAACAGATACGCAGTATTTT	CASSMTGGTDTQYF
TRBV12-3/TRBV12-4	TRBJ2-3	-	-	TGTGCCAGCGGGCAGGTACGAATTTCTACGCAGTATTTT	CASGQVRISTQYF
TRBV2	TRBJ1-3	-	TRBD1	TGTGCCAGCACGGGACAGGGGGGAACTGGAAACACCATATATTTT	CASTGQGGTGNTIYF
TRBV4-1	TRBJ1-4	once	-	TGCGCCAGCAGCCAAGATAGGGCGGGTGCAACTAATGAAAAACTGTTTTTT	CASSQDRAGATNEKLFF
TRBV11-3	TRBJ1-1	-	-	TGTGCCAGCAGCTTACGGGGGAACACTGAAGCTTTCTTT	CASSLRGNTEAFF
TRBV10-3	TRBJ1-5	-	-	TGTGCCATCAGGGCCTCGGGGAAGGGCAATCAGCCCCAGCATTTT	CAIRASGKGNQPQHF
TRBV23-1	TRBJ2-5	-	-	TGCGCCATCCCCGGGGGTAGGGCAGCGGTTGATCAAGAGACCCAGTACTTC	CAIPGGRAAVDQETQYF
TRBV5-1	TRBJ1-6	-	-	TGCGCCAGCAGCTTGGGGGGTAAGGGGAATTCACCCCTCCACTTT	CASSLGGKGNSPLHF
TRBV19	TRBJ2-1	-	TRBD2	TGTGCCAGTAGCGACGTTGGGGGGGGACGAAAGAACAATGAGCAGTTCTTC	CASSDVGGGRKNNEQFF
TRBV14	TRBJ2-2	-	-	TGTGCCAGCACCCCGGGGTTGAACACCGGGGAGCTGTTTTTT	CASTPGLNTGELFF
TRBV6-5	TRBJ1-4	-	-	TGTGCCAGCAACAAAGATTGGGGGGATGAAAAACTGTTTTTT	CASNKDWGDEKLFF
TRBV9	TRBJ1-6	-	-	TGTGCCAGCAGCGTAGTGGCCGGGGTAGGAATCTCACCCCTCCACTTT	CASSVVAGVGISPLHF
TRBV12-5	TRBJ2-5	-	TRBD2	TGTGCTAGTGGTCCGACGGGCGGGGGGGCATCAAAGACCCAGTACTTC	CASGPTGGGASKTQYF
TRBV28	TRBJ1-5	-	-	TGTGCCAGCAGCCGAACAGGGAGGGGCAATCAGCCCCAGCATTTT	CASSRTGRGNQPQHF
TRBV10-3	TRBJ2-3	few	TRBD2	TGTGCCATCAGTGAGGGGCCTAGCGGGGGGGAGGTGCAGTATTTT	CAISEGPSGGEVQYF
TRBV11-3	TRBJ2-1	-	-	TGTGCCAGCAGCCCACCGGGGTTCCCTCACAATGAGCAGTTCTTC	CASSPPGFPHNEQFF
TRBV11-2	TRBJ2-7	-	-	TGTGCCAGCAGCTTTGACAGAACCTACGAGCAGTACTTC	CASSFDRTYEQYF
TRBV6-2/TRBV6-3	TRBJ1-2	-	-	TGTGCCAGCAGTTTAAGGGGATATGGCTACACCTTC	CASSLRGYGYTF
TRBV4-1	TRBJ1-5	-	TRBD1	TGCGCCAGCAGAGACACAGGGGTGAAAAATCAGCCCCAGCATTTT	CASRDTGVKNQPQHF
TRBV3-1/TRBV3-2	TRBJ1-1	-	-	TGTGCCAGCAGCCAACAGGGGTTGAACACTGAAGCTTTCTTT	CASSQQGLNTEAFF